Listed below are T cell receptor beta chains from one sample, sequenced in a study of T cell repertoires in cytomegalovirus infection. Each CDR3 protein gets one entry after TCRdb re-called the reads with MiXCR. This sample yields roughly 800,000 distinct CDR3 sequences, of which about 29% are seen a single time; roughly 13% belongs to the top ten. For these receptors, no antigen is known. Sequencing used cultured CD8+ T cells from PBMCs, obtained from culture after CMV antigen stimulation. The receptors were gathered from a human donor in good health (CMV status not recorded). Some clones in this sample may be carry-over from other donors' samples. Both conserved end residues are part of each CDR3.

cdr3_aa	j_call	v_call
CASSLELRGTAIIGTQYF	TRBJ2-5	TRBV7-2
CASSLTLGNEKLFF	TRBJ1-4	TRBV5-1
CASSPMRGEAFF	TRBJ1-1	TRBV18
CASSLDPGRKEEKLFF	TRBJ1-4	TRBV11-3
CGPPTAPEAFF	TRBJ1-1	TRBV7-6
CASSESGTGYTF	TRBJ1-2	TRBV7-2
CASSLPRFPGTGLANYGYTF	TRBJ1-2	TRBV27
CASSLWQEYTEAFF	TRBJ1-1	TRBV4-3
CASSPNRGNTGELFF	TRBJ2-2	TRBV19
CASTWTNTGELFF	TRBJ2-2	TRBV6-6